This T cell receptor beta chain was profiled in a study of identical twins. Study-level points and caveats: Invariant MAIT and iNKT cells could partly confound zero-insertion analyses.

This clonotype was counted many times. The antigen remains unidentified. In TCRdb, the 5' RACE reads were re-called with MiXCR into one record per CDR3 protein. The sample holds about 890,000 distinct CDR3 sequences, 9% to 15% seen once. This CDR3 spans 15 amino acids. Germline V lookup: CDR1 SGHRS, CDR2 YFSETQ. Trimming pared 4 bases from V and 1 base from J, leaving 12 bases between. This sample was also put to use in a study of yellow fever vaccine responses in identical twins.

This chain links TRBV5-1 with TRBJ2-1; the D gene could be TRBD1 or TRBD2 (6 bases each). The source is a woman aged 18-29 years in good health. Sequenced material: PBMCs. As DNA, the CDR3 is TGCGCCAGCAGCCCCGGAGGGGGATCCTACAATGAGCAGTTCTTC. Its protein product is CASSPGGGSYNEQFF.